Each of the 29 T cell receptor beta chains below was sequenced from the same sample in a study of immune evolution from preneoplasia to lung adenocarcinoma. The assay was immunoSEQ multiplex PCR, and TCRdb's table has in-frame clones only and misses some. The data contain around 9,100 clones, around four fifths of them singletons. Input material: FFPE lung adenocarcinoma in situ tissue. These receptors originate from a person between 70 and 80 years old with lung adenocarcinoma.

CDR3 DNA: TGTGCCAGCAGCGTAGAGGCCGACTCTGGAAACACCATATATTTT. The encoded protein is CASSVEADSGNTIYF. This chain uses TRBV9 with TRBJ1-3; D gene unclear. Germline V lookup: CDR1 SGDLS, CDR2 YYNGEE. The V end was cut by 0 bases, the J end by 0 bases, with 7 bases between. The CDR3 runs 15 residues.

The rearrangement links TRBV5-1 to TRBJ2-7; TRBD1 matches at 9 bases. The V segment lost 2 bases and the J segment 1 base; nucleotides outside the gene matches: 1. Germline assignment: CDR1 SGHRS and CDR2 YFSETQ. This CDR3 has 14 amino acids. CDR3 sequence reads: CASSLQGASYEQYF. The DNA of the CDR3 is TGCGCCAGCAGCTTACAGGGGGCATCCTACGAGCAGTACTTC.

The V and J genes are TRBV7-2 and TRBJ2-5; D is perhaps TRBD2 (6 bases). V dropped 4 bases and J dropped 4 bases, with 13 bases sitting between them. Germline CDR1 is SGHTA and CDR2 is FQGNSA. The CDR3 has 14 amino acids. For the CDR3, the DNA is TGTGCCAGCAGCTGGCAGGGAGGAGGAGAGACCCAGTACTTC. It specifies CASSWQGGGETQYF.

CDR3 in DNA: TGTGCCAGCAGCGCTGGGGGGACAGTAGAGACCCAGTACTTC. Translated, it gives CASSAGGTVETQYF. V usage is TRBV9 and J usage is TRBJ2-5; possible D gene TRBD1, 7 bases. The CDR3 is made up of 14 amino acids. The V gene's germline CDR1 is SGDLS and CDR2 YYNGEE. V lost 3 bases and J lost 4, with 13 bases in between.

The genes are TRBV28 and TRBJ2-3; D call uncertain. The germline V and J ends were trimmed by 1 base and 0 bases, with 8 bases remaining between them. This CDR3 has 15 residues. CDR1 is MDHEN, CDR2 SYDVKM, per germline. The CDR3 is CASSLFARSTDTQYF. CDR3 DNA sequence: TGTGCCAGCAGTTTATTCGCGCGGAGCACAGATACGCAGTATTTT.

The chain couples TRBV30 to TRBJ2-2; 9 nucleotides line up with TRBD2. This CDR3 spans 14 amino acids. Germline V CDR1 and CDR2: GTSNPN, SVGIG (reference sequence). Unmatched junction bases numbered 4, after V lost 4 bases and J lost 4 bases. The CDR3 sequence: CAWTRGGITGELFF. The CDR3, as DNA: TGTGCCTGGACGCGGGGGGGGATCACCGGGGAGCTGTTTTTT.

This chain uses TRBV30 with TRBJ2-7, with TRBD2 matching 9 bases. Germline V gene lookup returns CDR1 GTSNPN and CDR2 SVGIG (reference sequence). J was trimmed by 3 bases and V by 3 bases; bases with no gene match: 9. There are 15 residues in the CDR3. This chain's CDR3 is CAWSGGGALVYEQYF. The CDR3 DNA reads TGTGCCTGGAGCGGCGGGGGGGCTCTCGTCTACGAGCAGTACTTC.

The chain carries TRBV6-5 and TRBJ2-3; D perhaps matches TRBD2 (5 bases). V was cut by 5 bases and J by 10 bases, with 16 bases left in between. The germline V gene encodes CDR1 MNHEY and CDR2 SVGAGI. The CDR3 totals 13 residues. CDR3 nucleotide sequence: TGTGCCAGCAGTCGGGGTAGCGTCGGCTCGCAGTATTTT. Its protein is CASSRGSVGSQYF.

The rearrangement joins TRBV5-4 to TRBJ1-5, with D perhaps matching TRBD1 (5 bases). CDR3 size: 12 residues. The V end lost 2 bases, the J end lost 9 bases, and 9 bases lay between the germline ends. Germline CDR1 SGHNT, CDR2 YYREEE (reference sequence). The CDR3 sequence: CASSFQTGPQHF. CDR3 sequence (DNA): TGTGCCAGCAGCTTCCAAACAGGGCCCCAGCATTTT. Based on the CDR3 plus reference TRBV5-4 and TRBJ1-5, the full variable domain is ETGVTQSPTHLIKTRGQQVTLRCSSQSGHNTVSWYQQALGQGPQFIFQYYREEENGRGNFPPRFSGLQFPNYSSELNVNALELDDSALYLCASSFQTGPQHFGDGTRLSIL.

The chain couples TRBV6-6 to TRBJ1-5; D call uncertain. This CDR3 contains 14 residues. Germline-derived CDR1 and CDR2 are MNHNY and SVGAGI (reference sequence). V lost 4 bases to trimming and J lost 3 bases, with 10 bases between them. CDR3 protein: CASSFYRDNQPQHF. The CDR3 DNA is TGTGCCAGCAGTTTTTATAGGGACAATCAGCCCCAGCATTTT.

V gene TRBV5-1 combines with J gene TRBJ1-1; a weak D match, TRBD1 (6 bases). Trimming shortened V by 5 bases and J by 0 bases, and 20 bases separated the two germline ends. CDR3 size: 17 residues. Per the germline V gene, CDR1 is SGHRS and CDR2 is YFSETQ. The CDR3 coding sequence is TGCGCCAGCAGTCCAAATGTAGGACAGCGATTGAACACTGAAGCTTTCTTT. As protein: CASSPNVGQRLNTEAFF.

As DNA, the CDR3 is TGCGCCAGCAGCTTGTTCAATGAGCAGTTCTTC. Residues: CASSLFNEQFF. The V and J genes are TRBV5-1 and TRBJ2-1; D gene ambiguous. Germline lookup yields CDR1 SGHRS and CDR2 YFSETQ. This CDR3 is 11 amino acids long. Deletions cut 1 base from V and 6 bases from J, with 2 bases between.

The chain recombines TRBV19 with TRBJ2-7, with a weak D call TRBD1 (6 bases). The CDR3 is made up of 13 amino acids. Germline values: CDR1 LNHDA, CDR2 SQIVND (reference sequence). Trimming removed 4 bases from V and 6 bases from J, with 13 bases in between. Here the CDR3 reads CASSTNRVSEQYF. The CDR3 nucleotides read TGTGCCAGTAGTACGAACAGGGTAAGCGAGCAGTACTTC.

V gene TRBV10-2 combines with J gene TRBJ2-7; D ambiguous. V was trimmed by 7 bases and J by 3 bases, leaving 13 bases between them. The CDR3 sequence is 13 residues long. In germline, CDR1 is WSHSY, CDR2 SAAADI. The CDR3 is CASNGVGNYEQYF. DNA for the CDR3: TGCGCCAGCAATGGGGTCGGAAACTACGAGCAGTACTTC.

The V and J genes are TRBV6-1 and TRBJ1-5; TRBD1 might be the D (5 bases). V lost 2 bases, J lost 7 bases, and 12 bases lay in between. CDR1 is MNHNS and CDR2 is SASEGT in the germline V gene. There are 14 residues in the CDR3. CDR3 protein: CASSETGTGQPQHF. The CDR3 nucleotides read TGTGCCAGCAGTGAAACGGGGACCGGACAGCCCCAGCATTTT.

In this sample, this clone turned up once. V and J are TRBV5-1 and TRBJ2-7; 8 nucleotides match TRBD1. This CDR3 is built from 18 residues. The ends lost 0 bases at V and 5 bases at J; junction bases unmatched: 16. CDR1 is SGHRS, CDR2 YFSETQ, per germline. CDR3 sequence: CASSLVGISRTGRNEQYF. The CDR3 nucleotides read TGCGCCAGCAGCTTGGTGGGGATTTCGAGGACAGGGAGGAACGAGCAGTACTTC.

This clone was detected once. CDR3 residues: CASSSQGLAGGTYNEQFF. The CDR3 DNA reads TGTGCCAGCAGCTCCCAGGGACTAGCGGGAGGCACCTACAATGAGCAGTTCTTC. The chain combines TRBV5-5 with TRBJ2-1; 15 nucleotides agree with TRBD2. The CDR3 covers 18 residues. The trim removed 3 bases at V and 2 bases at J, leaving 6 bases unmatched. Looked up from germline, CDR1 is SGHKS and CDR2 is YYEKEE (reference sequence).

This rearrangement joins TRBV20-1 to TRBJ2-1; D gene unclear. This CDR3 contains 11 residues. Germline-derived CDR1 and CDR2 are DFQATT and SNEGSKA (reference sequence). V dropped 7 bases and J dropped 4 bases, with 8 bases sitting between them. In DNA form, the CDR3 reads TGCAGTGAACGGGCTTACAATGAGCAGTTCTTC. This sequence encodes CSERAYNEQFF.

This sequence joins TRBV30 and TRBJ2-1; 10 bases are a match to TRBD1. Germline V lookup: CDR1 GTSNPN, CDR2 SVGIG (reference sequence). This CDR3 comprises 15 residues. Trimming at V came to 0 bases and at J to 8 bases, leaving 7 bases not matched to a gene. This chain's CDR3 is CAWSVLGQGGDEQFF. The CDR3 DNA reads TGTGCCTGGAGTGTTTTAGGACAGGGGGGGGATGAGCAGTTCTTC.

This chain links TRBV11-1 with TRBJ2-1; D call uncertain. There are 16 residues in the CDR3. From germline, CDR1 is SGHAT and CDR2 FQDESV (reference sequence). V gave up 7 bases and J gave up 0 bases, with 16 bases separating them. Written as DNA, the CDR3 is TGTGCCAGCATTCCCCCGGATAGGAGCTCCTACAATGAGCAGTTCTTC. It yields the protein CASIPPDRSSYNEQFF.

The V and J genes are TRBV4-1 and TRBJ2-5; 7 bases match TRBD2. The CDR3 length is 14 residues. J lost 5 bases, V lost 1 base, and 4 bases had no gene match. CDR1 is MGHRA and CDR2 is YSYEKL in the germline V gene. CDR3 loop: CASSQGLARETQYF. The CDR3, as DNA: TGCGCCAGCAGCCAAGGACTAGCCCGGGAGACCCAGTACTTC.

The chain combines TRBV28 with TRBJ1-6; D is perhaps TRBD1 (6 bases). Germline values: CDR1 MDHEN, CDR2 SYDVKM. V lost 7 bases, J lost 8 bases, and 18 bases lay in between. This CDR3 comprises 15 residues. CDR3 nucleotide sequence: TGTGCCAGCACGGGCCAGGGGCTGACTTATTCACCCCTCCACTTT. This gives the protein CASTGQGLTYSPLHF. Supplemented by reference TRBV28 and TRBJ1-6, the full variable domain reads DVKVTQSSRYLVKRTGEKVFLECVQDMDHENMFWYRQDPGLGLRLIYFSYDVKMKEKGDIPEGYSVSREKKERFSLILESASTNQTSMYLCASTGQGLTYSPLHFGNGTRLTVT.

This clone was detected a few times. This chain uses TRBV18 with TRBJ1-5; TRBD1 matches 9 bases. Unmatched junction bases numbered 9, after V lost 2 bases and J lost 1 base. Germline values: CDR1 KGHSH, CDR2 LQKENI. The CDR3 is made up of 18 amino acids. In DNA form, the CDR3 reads TGTGCCAGCTCACCAGAGACAGGGGGTCTCCGCAGCAATCAGCCCCAGCATTTT. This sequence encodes CASSPETGGLRSNQPQHF.

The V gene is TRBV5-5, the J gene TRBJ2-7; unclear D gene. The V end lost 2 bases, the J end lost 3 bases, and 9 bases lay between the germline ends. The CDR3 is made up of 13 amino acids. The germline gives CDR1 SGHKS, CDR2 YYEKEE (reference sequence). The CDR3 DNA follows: TGTGCCAGCAGCTTTCCCAGGCGCTACGAGCAGTACTTC. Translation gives CASSFPRRYEQYF. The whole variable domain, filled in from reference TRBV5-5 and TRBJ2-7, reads DAGVTQSPTHLIKTRGQQVTLRCSPISGHKSVSWYQQVLGQGPQFIFQYYEKEERGRGNFPDRFSARQFPNYSSELNVNALLLGDSALYLCASSFPRRYEQYFGPGTRLTVT.

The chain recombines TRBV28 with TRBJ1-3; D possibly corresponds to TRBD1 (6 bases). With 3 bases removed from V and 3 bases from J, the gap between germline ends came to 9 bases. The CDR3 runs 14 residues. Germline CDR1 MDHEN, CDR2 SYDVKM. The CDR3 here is CASSFPGDGNTIYF. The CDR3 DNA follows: TGTGCCAGCAGTTTCCCAGGGGATGGAAACACCATATATTTT.

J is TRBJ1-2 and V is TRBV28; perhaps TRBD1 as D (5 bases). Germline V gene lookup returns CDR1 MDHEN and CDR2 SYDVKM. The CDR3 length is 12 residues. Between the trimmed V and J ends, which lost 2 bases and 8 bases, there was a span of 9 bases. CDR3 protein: CASSLGGVGYTF. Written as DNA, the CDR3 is TGTGCCAGCAGTTTAGGGGGGGTAGGCTACACCTTC.

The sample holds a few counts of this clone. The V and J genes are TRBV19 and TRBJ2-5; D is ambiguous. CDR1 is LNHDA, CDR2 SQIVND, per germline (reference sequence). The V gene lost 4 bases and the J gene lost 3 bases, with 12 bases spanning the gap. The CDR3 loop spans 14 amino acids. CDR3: CASSTGSREETQYF. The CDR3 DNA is TGTGCCAGTAGTACCGGAAGCCGGGAAGAGACCCAGTACTTC.

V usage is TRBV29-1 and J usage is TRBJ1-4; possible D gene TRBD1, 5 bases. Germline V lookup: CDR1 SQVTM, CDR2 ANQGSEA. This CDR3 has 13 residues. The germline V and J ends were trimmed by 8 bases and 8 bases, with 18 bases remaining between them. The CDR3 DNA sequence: TGCAGCACTCAAAGGGGCCAGGCAGAAAAACTGTTTTTT. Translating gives CSTQRGQAEKLFF.

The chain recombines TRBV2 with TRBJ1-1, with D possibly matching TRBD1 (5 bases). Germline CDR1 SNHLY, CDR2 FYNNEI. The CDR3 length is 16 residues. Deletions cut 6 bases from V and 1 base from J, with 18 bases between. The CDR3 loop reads CASSLSYGTANTEAFF. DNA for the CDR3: TGTGCCAGCAGCCTGAGTTATGGGACTGCGAACACTGAAGCTTTCTTT.